These 31 T cell receptor beta chains were sequenced from one sample in a study of technical replicates of blood from several donors. The method was immunoSEQ multiplex PCR; TCRdb's version includes in-frame clones alone and lacks a portion of them. The sample includes over 85,000 clones, approximately 94% of them seen just once. The sequenced sample consisted of T cells isolated from PBMCs. These receptors were taken from a human donor in good health.

This chain connects TRBV7-2 to TRBJ2-7; 10 nucleotides match TRBD2. CDR3 size: 14 residues. Germline-derived CDR1 and CDR2 are SGHTA and FQGNSA. V dropped 5 bases and J dropped 3; count of bases not matched to a gene: 4. CDR3 protein: CASSILAGGYEQYF. Written as DNA, the CDR3 is TGTGCCAGCAGCATCTTAGCGGGAGGCTACGAGCAGTACTTC.

This clone was counted once. The chain recombines TRBV7-3 with TRBJ1-2, with TRBD1 as a possible D gene (5 bases). The CDR3 contains 13 residues. CDR1 and CDR2 from the germline V gene are SGHTA and FQGTGA. The V gene lost 2 bases and the J gene lost 8 bases, with 12 bases spanning the gap. CDR3 in amino acids: CASSLHGGKGYTF. CDR3 DNA sequence: TGTGCCAGCAGCTTACATGGGGGGAAGGGCTACACCTTC.

V and J are TRBV29-1 and TRBJ2-2; 8 bases line up with TRBD2. The CDR3 sequence is 15 residues long. The ends lost 7 bases at V and 4 bases at J; junction bases unmatched: 11. Germline CDR1 and CDR2: SQVTM and ANQGSEA. The CDR3 DNA reads as TGCAGCGCCGGATTGCTTAGCGGGGCCACCGGGGAGCTGTTTTTT. Its protein is CSAGLLSGATGELFF.

The rearrangement links TRBV7-8 to TRBJ2-5; a weak D match, TRBD1 (5 bases). Germline assignment: CDR1 SGHVS and CDR2 FQNEAQ. The germline V and J ends were trimmed by 4 bases and 7 bases, with 19 bases remaining between them. This CDR3 spans 15 amino acids. The CDR3 DNA sequence: TGTGCCAGCAGCTCAGTTTTCTGGGGCCTGGTGACCCAGTACTTC. Its translation: CASSSVFWGLVTQYF.

The chain combines TRBV21-1 with TRBJ2-7; TRBD2, the table's D call, was not compared with the DNA. TRBV21-1 is labeled a pseudogene. The CDR3 contains 14 residues. This CDR3 is CASSDTSIVYEQYF. DNA of the CDR3: TGTGCCAGCAGCGATACCTCTATAGTCTACGAGCAGTACTTC.

V and J are TRBV6-1 and TRBJ1-5, with TRBD1 identical over 7 bases. Germline CDR1 reads MNHNS; CDR2 reads SASEGT. The V and J ends lost 0 bases and 3 bases, in that order; junction bases with no gene match: 5. The CDR3 sequence is 16 residues long. The CDR3 spells CASSEATGFFNQPQHF. CDR3 in DNA: TGTGCCAGCAGTGAAGCGACAGGGTTTTTCAATCAGCCCCAGCATTTT.

J is TRBJ2-2 and V is TRBV30; TRBD2 matches 8 bases. With V trimmed by 2 bases and J by 6 bases, 8 bases remained unmatched. CDR1 is GTSNPN, CDR2 SVGIG, per germline (reference sequence). CDR3 length equals 15 residues. Written as DNA, the CDR3 is TGTGCCTGGAGTTTCTTGACGGGAGGGTCCGGGGAGCTGTTTTTT. Its translation: CAWSFLTGGSGELFF. Supplemented by reference TRBV30 and TRBJ2-2, the full variable domain reads SQTIHQWPATLVQPVGSPLSLECTVEGTSNPNLYWYRQAAGRGLQLLFYSVGIGQISSEVPQNLSASRPQDRQFILSSKKLLLSDSGFYLCAWSFLTGGSGELFFGEGSRLTVL.

This clone appeared a single time. This sequence joins TRBV29-1 and TRBJ2-3; 11 positions agree with TRBD2. In germline, CDR1 is SQVTM, CDR2 ANQGSEA. This CDR3 has 13 residues. CDR3 in DNA: TGCAGTTACGGGACTAGCGGCGGCGATACGCAGTATTTT. Amino acids: CSYGTSGGDTQYF.

This chain joins TRBV4-3 and TRBJ1-5, with 7 bases matching TRBD1. CDR1 is LGHNA, CDR2 YSLEER, per germline. The CDR3 spans 14 residues. V was pared by 4 bases and J by 3 bases, with 3 bases of the junction left unmatched. The CDR3 reads CASSPGQANQPQHF. The CDR3 bases are TGCGCCAGCAGCCCCGGACAGGCCAATCAGCCCCAGCATTTT.

The J gene is TRBJ2-7, the V gene TRBV2; 9 bases align to TRBD1. Germline assignment: CDR1 SNHLY and CDR2 FYNNEI. The CDR3 runs to 14 residues. V was pared by 6 bases and J by 1 base, with 4 bases of the junction left unmatched. The CDR3 is CASRAGTGSYEQYF. The CDR3 bases are TGTGCCAGCAGGGCCGGGACAGGGTCCTACGAGCAGTACTTC.

The genes are TRBV7-9 and TRBJ1-1, with 10 bases identical to TRBD1. Germline CDR1 reads SEHNR; CDR2 reads FQNEAQ (reference sequence). This CDR3 region has 15 residues. The junction had 7 bases not matched to a gene; V was cut back by 4 bases and J by 5 bases. The CDR3 here is CASSSLPGQGTEAFF. CDR3 DNA: TGTGCCAGCAGCTCTCTGCCGGGACAGGGGACTGAAGCTTTCTTT. The complete variable domain, with remaining parts taken from reference TRBV7-9 and TRBJ1-1, reads DTGVSQNPRHKITKRGQNVTFRCDPISEHNRLYWYRQTLGQGPEFLTYFQNEAQLEKSRLLSDRFSAERPKGSFSTLEIQRTEQGDSAMYLCASSSLPGQGTEAFFGQGTRLTVV.

V and J are TRBV5-1 and TRBJ2-3; D not resolved. The CDR3 has 14 residues. Trimming took off 4 bases at V and 4 bases at J, with 13 bases between the two ends. The germline V gene has CDR1 SGHRS and CDR2 YFSETQ. The DNA of the CDR3 is TGCGCCAGCAGCCTACTTTCTGTGGCAGATACGCAGTATTTT. Protein product: CASSLLSVADTQYF.

This chain joins TRBV19 and TRBJ2-7; D may be TRBD2 (5 bases). CDR1 is LNHDA and CDR2 is SQIVND in the germline V gene (reference sequence). Trimming took 10 bases from V and 2 from J, leaving 15 bases between them. The CDR3 length is 13 residues. CDR3 in DNA: TGTGCCATTCCGGGATTCCCCCCCTACGAGCAGTACTTC. Its protein product is CAIPGFPPYEQYF.

This clone has only one observation. The gene calls are TRBV5-1 and TRBJ2-1, with TRBD1 matching over 7 bases. This CDR3 is 14 amino acids long. Germline V gene data show CDR1 as SGHRS and CDR2 as YFSETQ. V shed 7 bases, J shed 4 bases, and the junction held 8 bases outside the gene matches. CDR3 sequence reads: CASEGDREYNEQFF. CDR3 sequence (DNA): TGCGCCAGCGAGGGCGACAGGGAGTACAATGAGCAGTTCTTC.

The chain combines TRBV10-3 with TRBJ1-4, with 10 bases matching TRBD1. CDR1 and CDR2 from the germline V gene are ENHRY and SYGVKD. CDR3 size: 17 residues. Trimming removed 3 bases from V and 2 bases from J; junction bases left unmatched: 6. The DNA of the CDR3 is TGTGCCATCAGTGACGGTGGACAGGGGGGCACTAATGAAAAACTGTTTTTT. Translated: CAISDGGQGGTNEKLFF.

In DNA form, the CDR3 reads TGTGCCAGCAGCTTAAACGGGAACACTGAAGCTTTCTTT. Protein: CASSLNGNTEAFF. V is TRBV11-2 and J is TRBJ1-1; no firm D call. The CDR3 covers 13 residues. V lost 2 bases to trimming and J lost 1 base, with 5 bases between them. The V gene's germline CDR1 is SGHAT and CDR2 FQNNGV.

The chain is built from TRBV5-1 and TRBJ1-4, with TRBD1 as a possible D gene (5 bases). V was shortened by 6 bases and J by 5 bases, with 8 bases between the two germline ends. The CDR3 sequence is 12 residues long. Germline-derived CDR1 and CDR2 are SGHRS and YFSETQ. The DNA for the CDR3 is TGCGCCAGCAATGCAGGGAATGAAAAACTGTTTTTT. Its translation is CASNAGNEKLFF.

The rearrangement uses TRBV21-1 and TRBJ2-7; the table's TRBD2 call for D was not verified on the DNA. TRBV21-1 is recorded as a pseudogene. The CDR3 consists of 14 residues. The CDR3: CASSRRASLEEQYF. CDR3 coding DNA: TGTGCCAGCAGCCGGCGGGCGTCCCTAGAGGAGCAGTACTTC.

This clone was picked up a small number of times. The chain links TRBV28 to TRBJ1-1, with 7 bases identical to TRBD1. The junction had 7 bases not matched to a gene; V was cut back by 4 bases and J by 8 bases. The CDR3 is made up of 13 amino acids. Germline CDR1 reads MDHEN; CDR2 reads SYDVKM. CDR3 DNA: TGTGCCAGCAGTTCAACGACAGGGTTAGAAGCTTTCTTT. This gives the protein CASSSTTGLEAFF.

Here the CDR3 reads CASSLNRGSTEAFF. For the CDR3, the DNA is TGCGCCAGCAGCTTAAACAGGGGTAGCACTGAAGCTTTCTTT. The chain is built from TRBV5-1 and TRBJ1-1; 7 nucleotides agree with TRBD1. Germline V CDR1 and CDR2: SGHRS, YFSETQ. CDR3 length: 14 amino acids. V trimming: 2 bases; J trimming: 4 bases; junction bases outside the gene matches: 5.

The rearrangement joins TRBV10-1 to TRBJ2-1; D is possibly TRBD2 (7 bases). CDR3 length equals 16 residues. CDR1 is WNHNN and CDR2 is SYGVQD in the germline V gene (reference sequence). V lost 2 bases to trimming and J lost 7 bases, with 18 bases between them. CDR3 coding DNA: TGCGCCAGCAGTGAGCTTTCAGGGGAGGGGGGTAATGAGCAGTTCTTC. This sequence encodes CASSELSGEGGNEQFF.

This clone was counted a single time. The chain carries TRBV27 and TRBJ2-1; 8 bases map to TRBD2. Germline CDR1 MNHEY, CDR2 SMNVEV (reference sequence). V was clipped by 0 bases and J by 4 bases; unmatched bases: 5. The CDR3 runs 16 residues. CDR3 residues: CASSLSWREAYNEQFF. In DNA, the CDR3 is TGTGCCAGCAGTTTATCTTGGCGGGAGGCTTACAATGAGCAGTTCTTC.

The rearrangement uses TRBV7-3 and TRBJ1-1, with D unresolved. Trimming removed 2 bases at V and 1 base at J, with 5 bases between. The CDR3 is 13 residues long. Germline V gene lookup returns CDR1 SGHTA and CDR2 FQGTGA. As DNA, the CDR3 is TGTGCCAGCAGCTTAGAGGGGAACACTGAAGCTTTCTTT. Amino acid sequence: CASSLEGNTEAFF. The whole variable domain, remainder taken from reference TRBV7-3 and TRBJ1-1, is GAGVSQTPSNKVTEKGKYVELRCDPISGHTALYWYRQSLGQGPEFLIYFQGTGAADDSGLPNDRFFAVRPEGSVSTLKIQRTERGDSAVYLCASSLEGNTEAFFGQGTRLTVV.

The chain recombines TRBV27 with TRBJ2-1, with D perhaps TRBD2 (6 bases). V was shortened by 2 bases and J by 0 bases, with 11 bases between the two germline ends. Per the germline V gene, CDR1 is MNHEY and CDR2 is SMNVEV (reference sequence). The CDR3 sequence is 16 residues long. CDR3 DNA sequence: TGTGCCAGCAGTTTAATCGGGAGAAGCTCCTACAATGAGCAGTTCTTC. Its translation is CASSLIGRSSYNEQFF.

The chain joins TRBV6-5 to TRBJ1-2, with a tentative D call TRBD1 (5 bases). Germline V gene lookup returns CDR1 MNHEY and CDR2 SVGAGI. The germline V and J ends were trimmed by 0 bases and 8 bases, with 10 bases remaining between them. There are 13 residues in the CDR3. CDR3 bases: TGTGCCAGCAGTTACTCGGGGGGAACAGGCTACACCTTC. It codes for CASSYSGGTGYTF.

This clone was recorded once. The chain uses TRBV6-1 and TRBJ2-1, with D tentatively TRBD1 (6 bases). Germline assignment: CDR1 MNHNS and CDR2 SASEGT. V was clipped by 2 bases and J by 0 bases, with 11 bases between them. This CDR3 spans 16 amino acids. The CDR3 coding sequence is TGTGCCAGCAGTGAATGGGGGCCGAGCTCCTACAATGAGCAGTTCTTC. It is translated as CASSEWGPSSYNEQFF.

This chain uses TRBV4-1 with TRBJ2-1, with 8 positions matching TRBD2. The J segment lost 8 bases and the V segment lost 3 bases, leaving 9 bases of the junction unmatched. Germline values: CDR1 MGHRA, CDR2 YSYEKL. This CDR3 region has 15 residues. The CDR3 sequence: CASSHTGTSADEQFF. CDR3 bases: TGCGCCAGCAGCCACACCGGGACTAGTGCCGATGAGCAGTTCTTC.

The chain joins TRBV6-5 to TRBJ2-3; the D gene is possibly TRBD1 (5 bases). This CDR3 is built from 11 residues. Trimming pared 7 bases from V and 7 bases from J, leaving 9 bases between. Germline lookup yields CDR1 MNHEY and CDR2 SVGAGI. The CDR3 DNA reads as TGTGCCAGCACCAAGGGGCATACGCAGTATTTT. This encodes CASTKGHTQYF.

In this sample, this clone turned up once. The chain is built from TRBV11-3 and TRBJ2-7, with D possibly matching TRBD1 (6 bases). CDR1 and CDR2 (germline): SGHNT, YENEEA. The CDR3 covers 9 residues. The V end was cut by 9 bases, the J end by 8 bases, with 8 bases between. DNA of the CDR3: TGTGCCAGAAGGGACAAGCAGTACTTC. This codes for CARRDKQYF. The complete variable domain, with remaining parts taken from reference TRBV11-3 and TRBJ2-7, reads EAGVVQSPRYKIIEKKQPVAFWCNPISGHNTLYWYLQNLGQGPELLIRYENEEAVDDSQLPKDRFSAERLKGVDSTLKIQPAELGDSAVYLCARRDKQYFGPGTRLTVT.

This chain links TRBV28 with TRBJ2-1; 7 bases map to TRBD2. The length of the CDR3 is 18 residues. Per germline, CDR1 MDHEN and CDR2 SYDVKM. V lost 6 bases to trimming and J lost 6 bases; unmatched junction nucleotides: 20. The CDR3 loop is CASRTRAGNIIDFNEQFF. The CDR3 DNA follows: TGTGCCAGCAGGACCAGAGCGGGAAATATTATTGATTTCAATGAGCAGTTCTTC.

The chain carries TRBV7-3 and TRBJ1-2; D may be TRBD1 (6 bases). Per the germline V gene, CDR1 is SGHTA and CDR2 is FQGTGA. This CDR3 region has 14 residues. With 5 bases removed from V and 1 base from J, the gap between germline ends came to 11 bases. The CDR3 loop reads CASSLDRNNYGYTF. CDR3 in DNA: TGTGCCAGCAGCCTCGACAGGAATAACTATGGCTACACCTTC. The full variable domain, its missing parts supplied by reference TRBV7-3 and TRBJ1-2, is GAGVSQTPSNKVTEKGKYVELRCDPISGHTALYWYRQSLGQGPEFLIYFQGTGAADDSGLPNDRFFAVRPEGSVSTLKIQRTERGDSAVYLCASSLDRNNYGYTFGSGTRLTVV.